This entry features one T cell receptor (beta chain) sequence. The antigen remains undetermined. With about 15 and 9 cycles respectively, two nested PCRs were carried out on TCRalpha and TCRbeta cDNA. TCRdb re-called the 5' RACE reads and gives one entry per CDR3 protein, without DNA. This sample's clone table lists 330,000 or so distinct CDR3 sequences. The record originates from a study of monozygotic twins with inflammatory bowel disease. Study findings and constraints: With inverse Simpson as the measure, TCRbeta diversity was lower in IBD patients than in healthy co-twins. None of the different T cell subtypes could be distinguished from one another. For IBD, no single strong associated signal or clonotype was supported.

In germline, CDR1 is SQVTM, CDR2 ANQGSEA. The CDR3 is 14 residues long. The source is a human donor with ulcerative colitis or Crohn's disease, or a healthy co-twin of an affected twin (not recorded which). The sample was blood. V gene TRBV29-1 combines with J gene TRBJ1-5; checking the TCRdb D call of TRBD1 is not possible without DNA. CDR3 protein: CSVALGQFNQPQHF.